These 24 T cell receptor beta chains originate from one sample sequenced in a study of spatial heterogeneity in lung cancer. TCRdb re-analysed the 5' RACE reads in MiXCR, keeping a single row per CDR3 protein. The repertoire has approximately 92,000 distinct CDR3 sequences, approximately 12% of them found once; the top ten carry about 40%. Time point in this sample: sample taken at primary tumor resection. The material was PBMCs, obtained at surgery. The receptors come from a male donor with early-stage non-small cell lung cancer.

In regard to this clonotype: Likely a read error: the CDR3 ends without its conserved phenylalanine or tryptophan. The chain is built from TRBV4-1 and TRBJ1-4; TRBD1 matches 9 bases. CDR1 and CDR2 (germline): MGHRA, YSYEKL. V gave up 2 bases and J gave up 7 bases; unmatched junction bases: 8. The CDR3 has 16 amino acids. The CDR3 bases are TGCGCCAGCAGCCAAATCCCCGGGACAGGGTTTGAAAAACTGTTTTCT. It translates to CASSQIPGTGFEKLFS.

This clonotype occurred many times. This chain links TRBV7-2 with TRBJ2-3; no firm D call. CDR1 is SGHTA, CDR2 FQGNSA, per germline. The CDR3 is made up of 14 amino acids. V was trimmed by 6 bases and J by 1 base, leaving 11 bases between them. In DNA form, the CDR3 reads TGTGCCAGCAGTGCCCAGAGCGGCACAGATACGCAGTATTTT. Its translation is CASSAQSGTDTQYF.

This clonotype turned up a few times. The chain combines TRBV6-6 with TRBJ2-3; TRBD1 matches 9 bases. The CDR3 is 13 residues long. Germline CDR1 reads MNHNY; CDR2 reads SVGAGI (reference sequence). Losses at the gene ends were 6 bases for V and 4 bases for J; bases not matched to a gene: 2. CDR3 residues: CASRRTGADTQYF. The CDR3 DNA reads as TGTGCCAGCAGGAGGACAGGGGCAGATACGCAGTATTTT.

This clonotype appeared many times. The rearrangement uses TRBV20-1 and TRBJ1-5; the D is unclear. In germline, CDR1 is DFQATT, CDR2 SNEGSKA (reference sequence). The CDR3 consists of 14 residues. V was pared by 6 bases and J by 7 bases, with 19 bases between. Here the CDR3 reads CSAREGQFGQPQHF. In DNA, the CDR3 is TGCAGTGCCCGGGAGGGTCAGTTTGGGCAGCCCCAGCATTTT.

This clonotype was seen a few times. The CDR3 reads CASSLGASGLFNEQFF. Written as DNA, the CDR3 is TGTGCCAGCAGCTTGGGTGCTAGCGGCCTGTTCAATGAGCAGTTCTTC. This chain connects TRBV5-4 to TRBJ2-1, with TRBD2 matching 7 bases. The trim removed 0 bases at V and 6 bases at J, leaving 9 bases unmatched. This CDR3 is built from 16 residues. CDR1 SGHNT and CDR2 YYREEE come from the germline V gene (reference sequence).

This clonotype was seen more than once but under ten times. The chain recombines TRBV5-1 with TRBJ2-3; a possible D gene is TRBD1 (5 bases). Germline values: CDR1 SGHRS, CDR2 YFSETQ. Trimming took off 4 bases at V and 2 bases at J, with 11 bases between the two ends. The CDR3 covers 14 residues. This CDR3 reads CASSRQGYTDTQYF. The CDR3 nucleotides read TGCGCCAGCAGCCGCCAGGGATACACAGATACGCAGTATTTT. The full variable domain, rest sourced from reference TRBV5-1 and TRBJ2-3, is KAGVTQTPRYLIKTRGQQVTLSCSPISGHRSVSWYQQTPGQGLQFLFEYFSETQRNKGNFPGRFSGRQFSNSRSEMNVSTLELGDSALYLCASSRQGYTDTQYFGPGTRLTVL.

Written as DNA, the CDR3 is TGTGCCACCAGTGATTTGCGCAGACATGAAAATTATAGCAATCAGCCCCAGCATTTT. Its translation: CATSDLRRHENYSNQPQHF. The chain joins TRBV24-1 to TRBJ1-5; D is ambiguous. Germline V gene data show CDR1 as KGHDR and CDR2 as SFDVKD. The CDR3 runs 19 residues. V lost 0 bases and J lost 0, with 17 bases in between.

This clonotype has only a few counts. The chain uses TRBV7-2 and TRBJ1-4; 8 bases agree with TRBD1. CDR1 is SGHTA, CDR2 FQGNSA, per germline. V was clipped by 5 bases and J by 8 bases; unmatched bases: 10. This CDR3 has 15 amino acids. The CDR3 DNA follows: TGTGCCAGCAGCCCCGGACAGGGACGAGGGGAAAAACTGTTTTTT. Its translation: CASSPGQGRGEKLFF. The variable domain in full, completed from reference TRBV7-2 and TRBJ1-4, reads GAGVSQSPSNKVTEKGKDVELRCDPISGHTALYWYRQSLGQGLEFLIYFQGNSAPDKSGLPSDRFSAERTGGSVSTLTIQRTQQEDSAVYLCASSPGQGRGEKLFFGSGTQLSVL.

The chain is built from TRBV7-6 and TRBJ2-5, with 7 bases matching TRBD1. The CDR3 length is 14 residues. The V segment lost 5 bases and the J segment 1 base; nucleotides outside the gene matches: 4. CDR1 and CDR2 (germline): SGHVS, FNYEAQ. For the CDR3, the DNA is TGTGCCAGCAGCCCAGACAGGGCCCAAGAGACCCAGTACTTC. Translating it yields CASSPDRAQETQYF.

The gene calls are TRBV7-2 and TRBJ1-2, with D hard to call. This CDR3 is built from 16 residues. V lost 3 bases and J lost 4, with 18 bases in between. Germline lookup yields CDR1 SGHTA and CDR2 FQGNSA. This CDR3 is CASSLFISSAGYGYTF. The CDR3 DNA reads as TGTGCCAGCAGCTTGTTCATTTCATCAGCGGGCTATGGCTACACCTTC.

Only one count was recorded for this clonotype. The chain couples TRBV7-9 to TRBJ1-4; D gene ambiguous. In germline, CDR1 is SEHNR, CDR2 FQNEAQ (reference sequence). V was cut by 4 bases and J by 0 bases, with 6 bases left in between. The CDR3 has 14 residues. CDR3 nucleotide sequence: TGTGCCAGCAGCTCCTTTTCAACTAATGAAAAACTGTTTTTT. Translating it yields CASSSFSTNEKLFF.

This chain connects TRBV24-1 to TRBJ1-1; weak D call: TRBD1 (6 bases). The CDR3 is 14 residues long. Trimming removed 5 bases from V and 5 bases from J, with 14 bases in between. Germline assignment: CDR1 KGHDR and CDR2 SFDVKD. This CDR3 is CATSAAGRGTEAFF. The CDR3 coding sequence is TGTGCCACCAGTGCTGCAGGCAGGGGAACTGAAGCTTTCTTT.

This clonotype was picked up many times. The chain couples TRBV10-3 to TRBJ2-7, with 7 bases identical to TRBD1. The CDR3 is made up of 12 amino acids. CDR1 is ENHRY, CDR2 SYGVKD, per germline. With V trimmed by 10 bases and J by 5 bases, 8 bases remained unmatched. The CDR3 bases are TGTGCCACCAAGCGACAGGGAGACGAGCAGTACTTC. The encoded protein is CATKRQGDEQYF.

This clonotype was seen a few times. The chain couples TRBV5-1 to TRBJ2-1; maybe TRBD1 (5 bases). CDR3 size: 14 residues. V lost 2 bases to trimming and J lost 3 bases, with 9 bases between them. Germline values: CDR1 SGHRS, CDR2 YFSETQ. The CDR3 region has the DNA TGCGCCAGCAGCTTCTCCAGGGTCTACAATGAGCAGTTCTTC. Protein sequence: CASSFSRVYNEQFF.

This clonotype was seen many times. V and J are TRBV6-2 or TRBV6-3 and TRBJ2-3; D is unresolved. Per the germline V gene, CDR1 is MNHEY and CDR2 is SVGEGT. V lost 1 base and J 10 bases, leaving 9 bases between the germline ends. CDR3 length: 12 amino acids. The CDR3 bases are TGTGCCAGCAGTTACTACGAACCGGCGCAGTATTTT. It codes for CASSYYEPAQYF.

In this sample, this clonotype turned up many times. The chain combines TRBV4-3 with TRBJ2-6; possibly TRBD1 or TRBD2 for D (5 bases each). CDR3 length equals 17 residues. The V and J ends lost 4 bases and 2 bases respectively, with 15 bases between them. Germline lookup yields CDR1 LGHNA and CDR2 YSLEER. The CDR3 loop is CASSPGPFSAGANVLTF. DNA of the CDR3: TGCGCCAGCAGCCCGGGACCCTTCTCTGCTGGGGCCAACGTCCTGACTTTC.

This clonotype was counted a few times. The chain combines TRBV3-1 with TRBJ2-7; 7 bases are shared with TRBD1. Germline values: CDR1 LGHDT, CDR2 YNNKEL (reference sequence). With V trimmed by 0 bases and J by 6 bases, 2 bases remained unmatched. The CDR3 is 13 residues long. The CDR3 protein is CASSQDHRGEQYF. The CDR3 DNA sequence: TGTGCCAGCAGCCAAGACCACAGGGGCGAGCAGTACTTC.

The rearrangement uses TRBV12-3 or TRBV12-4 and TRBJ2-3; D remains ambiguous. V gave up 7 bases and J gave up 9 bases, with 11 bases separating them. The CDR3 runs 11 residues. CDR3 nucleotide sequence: TGTGCCAGCACCTGGTCCGAAACGCAGTATTTT. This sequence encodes CASTWSETQYF.

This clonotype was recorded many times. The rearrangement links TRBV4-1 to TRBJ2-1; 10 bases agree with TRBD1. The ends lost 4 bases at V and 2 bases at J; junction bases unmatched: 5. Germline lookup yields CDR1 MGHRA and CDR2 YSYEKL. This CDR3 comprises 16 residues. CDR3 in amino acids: CASSPTGTGAYNEQFF. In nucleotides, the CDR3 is TGCGCCAGCAGCCCGACCGGGACAGGGGCCTACAATGAGCAGTTCTTC.

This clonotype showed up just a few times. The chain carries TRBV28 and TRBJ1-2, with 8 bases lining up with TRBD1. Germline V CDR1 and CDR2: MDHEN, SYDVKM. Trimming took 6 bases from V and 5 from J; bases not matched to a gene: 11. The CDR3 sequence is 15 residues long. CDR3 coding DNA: TGTGCCAGCAGAGATACTGGACAGGGTTGGTATGGCTACACCTTC. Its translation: CASRDTGQGWYGYTF.

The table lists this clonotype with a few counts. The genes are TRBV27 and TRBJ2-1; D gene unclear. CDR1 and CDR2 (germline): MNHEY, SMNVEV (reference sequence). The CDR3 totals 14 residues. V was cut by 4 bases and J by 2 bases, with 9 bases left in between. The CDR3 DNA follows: TGTGCCAGCAGTTCTGGGATCGCCTACAATGAGCAGTTCTTC. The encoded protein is CASSSGIAYNEQFF.

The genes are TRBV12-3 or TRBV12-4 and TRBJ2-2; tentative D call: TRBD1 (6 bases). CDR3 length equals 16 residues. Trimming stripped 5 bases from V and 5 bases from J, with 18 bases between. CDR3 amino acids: CASSPEQGLGTGELFF. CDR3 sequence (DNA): TGTGCCAGCAGTCCTGAACAGGGATTGGGAACCGGGGAGCTGTTTTTT.

CDR3 bases: TGCAGTGCTAGGAAGACCGATGCCACTGAGCAGTTCTTC. Protein product: CSARKTDATEQFF. This chain joins TRBV20-1 and TRBJ2-1; D unclear. CDR1 is DFQATT, CDR2 SNEGSKA, per germline (reference sequence). The CDR3 has 13 amino acids. Between the trimmed V and J ends, which lost 3 bases and 9 bases, there was a span of 15 bases.

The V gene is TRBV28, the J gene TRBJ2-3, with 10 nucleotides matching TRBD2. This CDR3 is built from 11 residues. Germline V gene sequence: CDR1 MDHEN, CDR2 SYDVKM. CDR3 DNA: TGTTCAGCGGGGGGGGCAGATACGCAGTATTTT. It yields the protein CSAGGADTQYF.